Each of the 10 T cell receptor beta chains below was sequenced from the same sample in a study of blood T cell repertoires in COVID-19 (dated by TCRdb to the early 2020s). The receptor library was made with the immunoSEQ multiplex PCR assay. This is the immuneACCESS table as TCRdb keeps it, with only in-frame sequences that have V and J called. A part of the clones is gone; compared with another copy, unresolved V genes explain less than half, and the rest is unexplained. This sample comprises approximately 220,000 clones, 85% to 90% of them detected only once. The biggest ten clones account for 3.5% of the sample. Sequencing was done on a sample of PBMCs or T cells enriched from blood (not recorded which). Receptors originate from a young woman in a cohort exposed to, infected with or recovered from COVID-19 (not recorded which).

This clone appeared once. The rearrangement uses TRBV7-9 and TRBJ2-4; 7 nucleotides agree with TRBD1. The CDR3 has 14 amino acids. J lost 5 bases, V lost 1 base, and 2 bases had no gene match. The germline V gene has CDR1 SEHNR and CDR2 FQNEAQ (reference sequence). The CDR3 spells CASSLEGTENIQYF. In DNA form, the CDR3 reads TGTGCCAGCAGCTTAGAGGGGACAGAAAACATTCAGTACTTC.

Comments on this clone: In the same sample, other DNA sequences code for this CDR3. The rearrangement joins TRBV11-2 to TRBJ2-5; 8 bases fit TRBD1. The CDR3 totals 13 residues. CDR1 and CDR2 from the germline V gene are SGHAT and FQNNGV. V trimming: 4 bases; J trimming: 5 bases; junction bases outside the gene matches: 3. The CDR3 DNA reads TGTGCCAGCAGCTCGGACAGGGTGGAGACCCAGTACTTC. It yields the protein CASSSDRVETQYF.

V is TRBV2 and J is TRBJ1-3, with D uncertain. This CDR3 has 14 residues. V was pared by 2 bases and J by 1 base, with 6 bases between. Germline V gives CDR1 SNHLY, CDR2 FYNNEI. CDR3 sequence (DNA): TGTGCCAGCAGTGAAAGCCGATCTGGAAACACCATATATTTT. Its protein is CASSESRSGNTIYF.

In this sample, this clone turned up once. The genes are TRBV29-1 and TRBJ1-2, with no clear D. V was shortened by 6 bases and J by 5 bases, with 10 bases between the two germline ends. The germline gives CDR1 SQVTM, CDR2 ANQGSEA. The CDR3 contains 11 residues. This CDR3 is CSVYRDYGYTF. The DNA for the CDR3 is TGCAGCGTGTACAGAGATTATGGCTACACCTTC. Based on the CDR3 plus reference TRBV29-1 and TRBJ1-2, the full variable domain is SAVISQKPSRDICQRGTSLTIQCQVDSQVTMMFWYRQQPGQSLTLIATANQGSEATYESGFVIDKFPISRPNLTFSTLTVSNMSPEDSSIYLCSVYRDYGYTFGSGTRLTVV.

The chain uses TRBV5-5 and TRBJ2-5; D is undetermined. V lost 1 base and J 2 bases, leaving 9 bases between the germline ends. The CDR3 totals 14 residues. Germline lookup yields CDR1 SGHKS and CDR2 YYEKEE (reference sequence). CDR3 in DNA: TGTGCCAGCAGCTTGAGACATACACAAGAGACCCAGTACTTC. Its translation is CASSLRHTQETQYF.

The V gene is TRBV4-1, the J gene TRBJ1-1; possible D gene TRBD1, 6 bases. The V and J ends lost 4 bases and 7 bases respectively, with 16 bases between them. This CDR3 is built from 14 residues. Looked up from germline, CDR1 is MGHRA and CDR2 is YSYEKL. For the CDR3, the DNA is TGCGCCAGCAGCCTCACCCCGGGGGGCGGTGAAGCTTTCTTT. Amino acid sequence: CASSLTPGGGEAFF.

The chain recombines TRBV19 with TRBJ1-1; weak D call: TRBD1 (6 bases). This CDR3 comprises 15 residues. From germline, CDR1 is LNHDA and CDR2 SQIVND (reference sequence). V was trimmed by 10 bases and J by 0 bases, leaving 18 bases between them. CDR3 in amino acids: CATSRTEALNTEAFF. The CDR3 DNA is TGTGCCACCAGCCGGACAGAGGCACTGAACACTGAAGCTTTCTTT.

This clone was detected a few times. This rearrangement joins TRBV27 to TRBJ1-2, with TRBD1 matching over 7 bases. V lost 8 bases to trimming and J lost 4 bases; unmatched junction nucleotides: 10. The CDR3 length is 14 residues. Germline V CDR1 and CDR2: MNHEY, SMNVEV (reference sequence). CDR3 loop: CASFSLGQAYGYTF. The CDR3 bases are TGTGCCAGCTTTTCCCTCGGACAGGCCTATGGCTACACCTTC.

The genes are TRBV28 and TRBJ1-5; D possibly corresponds to TRBD1 (5 bases). The CDR3 totals 16 residues. V was clipped by 5 bases and J by 6 bases, with 20 bases between them. Per the germline V gene, CDR1 is MDHEN and CDR2 is SYDVKM. This CDR3 reads CASSPNRWGEGQPQHF. The CDR3 DNA is TGTGCCAGCAGTCCCAACCGGTGGGGGGAAGGTCAGCCCCAGCATTTT.

This chain links TRBV19 with TRBJ2-7; 9 positions agree with TRBD1. CDR3 length: 16 residues. The ends lost 5 bases at V and 5 bases at J; junction bases unmatched: 13. Germline V CDR1 and CDR2: LNHDA, SQIVND (reference sequence). The CDR3 is CASSASGQGIINEQYF. The CDR3 coding sequence is TGTGCCAGTAGTGCCAGTGGACAGGGGATTATCAACGAGCAGTACTTC.